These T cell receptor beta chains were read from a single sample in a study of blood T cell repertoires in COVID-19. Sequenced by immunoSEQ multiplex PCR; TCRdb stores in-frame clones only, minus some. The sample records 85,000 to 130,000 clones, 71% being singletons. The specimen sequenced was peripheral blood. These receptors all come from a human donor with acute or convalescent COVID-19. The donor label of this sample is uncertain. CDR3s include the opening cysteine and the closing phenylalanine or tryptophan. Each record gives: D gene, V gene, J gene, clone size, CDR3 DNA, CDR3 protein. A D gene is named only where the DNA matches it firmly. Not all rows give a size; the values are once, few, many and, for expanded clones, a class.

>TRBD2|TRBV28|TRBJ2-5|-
TGTGCCAGCACAGCGGGGGGGCTGAGTCAAGAGACCCAGTACTTC
CASTAGGLSQETQYF
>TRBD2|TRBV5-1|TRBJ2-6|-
TGCGCCAGCAGCGTGACTAGCGGGGGGCCTCCTGGGGCCAACGTCCTGACTTTC
CASSVTSGGPPGANVLTF
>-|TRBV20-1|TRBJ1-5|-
TGCAGTGCTAGTGGAGGGATGTTTCAGCCCCAGCATTTT
CSASGGMFQPQHF
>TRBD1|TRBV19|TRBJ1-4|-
TGTGCCAGTAGCAGTACAGGGGGGGACAAACTGTTTTTT
CASSSTGGDKLFF
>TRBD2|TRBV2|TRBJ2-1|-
TGTGCCAGCTCTCCCAGCGGGGGATCGAATGAGCAGTTCTTC
CASSPSGGSNEQFF
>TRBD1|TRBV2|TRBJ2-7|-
TGTGCCACCACTACAGAACCGGGACAGGGGGCTTACGAGCAGTACTTC
CATTTEPGQGAYEQYF
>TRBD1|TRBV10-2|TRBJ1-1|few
TGCGCCAGCAGTGAAACCCCAGGACAGGGTGAAGCTTTCTTT
CASSETPGQGEAFF
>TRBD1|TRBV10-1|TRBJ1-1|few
TGCGCCAGCAGTGAAGGGACAGGGGGCGTTCGGCTGAACACTGAAGCTTTCTTT
CASSEGTGGVRLNTEAFF
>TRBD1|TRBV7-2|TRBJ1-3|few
TGTGCCAGCAGCGTTAGACAGGGGAACACCATATATTTT
CASSVRQGNTIYF
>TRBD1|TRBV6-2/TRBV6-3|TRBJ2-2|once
TGTGCCAGCAGTTACCTGCAGGGGGCCACCGGGGAGCTGTTTTTT
CASSYLQGATGELFF
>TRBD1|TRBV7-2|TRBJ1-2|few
TGTGCCAGCAGACCTGACAGGGGCGGCTATGGCTACACCTTC
CASRPDRGGYGYTF
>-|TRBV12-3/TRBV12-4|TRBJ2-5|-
TGTGCCAGCAGTGACAGGAACCAAGAGACCCAGTACTTC
CASSDRNQETQYF
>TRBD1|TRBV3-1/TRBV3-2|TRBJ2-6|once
TGTGCCAGCAGCCGATACTGGTCCCGGGACAGGTCTGGGGCCAACGTCCTGACTTTC
CASSRYWSRDRSGANVLTF
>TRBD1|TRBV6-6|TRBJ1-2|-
TGTGCCAGCAGTACCCGGGACAGGGGGTCCCATGGCTACACCTTC
CASSTRDRGSHGYTF
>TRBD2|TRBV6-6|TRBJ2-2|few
TGTGCCAGCAGCCACTCGGGGGGGCCGGGGTCCGGGGAGCTGTTTTTT
CASSHSGGPGSGELFF
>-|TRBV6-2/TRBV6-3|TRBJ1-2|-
TGTGCCAGCAGCGATGACAGTCTAGGTGGCTACACCTTC
CASSDDSLGGYTF
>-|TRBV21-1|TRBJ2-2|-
TGTGCCAGCAGCAAAGGGGGACCGGACAGGGGGTGGACCACCGGGGAGCTGTTTTTT
CASSKGGPDRGWTTGELFF
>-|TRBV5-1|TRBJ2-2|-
TGCGCCAGCTCACCGGGACACAACACCGGGGAGCTGTTTTTT
CASSPGHNTGELFF
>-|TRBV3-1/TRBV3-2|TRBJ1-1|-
TGTGCCAGCAGTCCACCAGGGTGGGACACTGAAGCTTTCTTT
CASSPPGWDTEAFF
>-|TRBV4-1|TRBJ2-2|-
TGCGCCAGCAGCCAGCCCCTACAGGGTACCGGGGAGCTGTTTTTT
CASSQPLQGTGELFF
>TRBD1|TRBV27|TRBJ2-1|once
TGTGCCAGCACTCCAGGGGGCGTATACAATGAGCAGTTCTTC
CASTPGGVYNEQFF
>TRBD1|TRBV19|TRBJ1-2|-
TGTGCCAGTAGTATAGATTTGACAGGGTTTTATGTTGGCTACACCTTC
CASSIDLTGFYVGYTF
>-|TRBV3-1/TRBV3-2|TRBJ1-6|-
TGTGCCAGCAGCCATCAGGGGACGATTTCACCCCTCCACTTT
CASSHQGTISPLHF
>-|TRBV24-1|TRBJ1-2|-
TGTGCCACCAGTGATTCCGGCTATGGCTACACCTTC
CATSDSGYGYTF
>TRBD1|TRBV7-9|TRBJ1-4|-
TGTGCCAGCAGCTTAGTGGCAGGGGGGAACGAAAAACTGTTTTTT
CASSLVAGGNEKLFF
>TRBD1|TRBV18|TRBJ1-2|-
TGTGCCAGCTCACCGCTACAGGGGGCGGATCATGGCTACACCTTC
CASSPLQGADHGYTF
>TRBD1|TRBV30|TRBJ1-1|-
TGTGCCTGGAGCAAGGACAGGGTCGGGACTGAAGCTTTCTTT
CAWSKDRVGTEAFF
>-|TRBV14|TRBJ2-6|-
TGTGCCAGCAGCGACTGGGGACAAAGGACTGGGGCCAACGTCCTGACTTTC
CASSDWGQRTGANVLTF
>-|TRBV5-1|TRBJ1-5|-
TGCGCCAGCAGCCTCCGGGGAGATCAGCCCCAGCATTTT
CASSLRGDQPQHF
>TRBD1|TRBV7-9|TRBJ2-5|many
TGTGCCAGCAGCTTCGGGACAGGGGGACTGCAAGAGACCCAGTACTTC
CASSFGTGGLQETQYF
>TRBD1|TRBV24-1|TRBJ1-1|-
TGTGCCACCAGTGAGGGAGGGACAGGGAACACTGAAGCTTTCTTT
CATSEGGTGNTEAFF
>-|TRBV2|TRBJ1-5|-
TGTGCCAGCAAAGGGACTGTTGTTCAGCCCCAGCATTTT
CASKGTVVQPQHF
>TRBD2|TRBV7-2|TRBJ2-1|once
TGTGCCAGCAGCCACAGGTCGGGGGGGTACAATGAGCAGTTCTTC
CASSHRSGGYNEQFF
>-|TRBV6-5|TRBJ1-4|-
TGTGCCAGCACGGGGTGGACTAATGAAAAACTGTTTTTT
CASTGWTNEKLFF
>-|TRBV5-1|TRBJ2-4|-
TGCGCCAGCAGCCCTGAGAATATAGCCAAAAACATTCAGTACTTC
CASSPENIAKNIQYF
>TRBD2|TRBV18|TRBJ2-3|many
TGTGCCAGCTCACTGGGACTAGCGGAAGCAGATACGCAGTATTTT
CASSLGLAEADTQYF
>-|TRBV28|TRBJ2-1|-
TGTGCCAGCAGTAACAGACTAACGTGGGAGCAGTTCTTC
CASSNRLTWEQFF
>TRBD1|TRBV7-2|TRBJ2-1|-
TGTGCCAGCAGCCCGAAGGGACAGGAGAATGAGCAGTTCTTC
CASSPKGQENEQFF
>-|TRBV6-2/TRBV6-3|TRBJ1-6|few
TGTGCCAGCAGTTGGGGAGGATCACCCCTCCACTTT
CASSWGGSPLHF
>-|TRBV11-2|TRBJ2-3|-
TGTGCCAGCAGCTTAGAGCGGGGCGGGGGCACAGATACGCAGTATTTT
CASSLERGGGTDTQYF
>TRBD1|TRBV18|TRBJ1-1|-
TGTGCCAGCTCACCACTCTTTAACAGGGGAAGCACTGAAGCTTTCTTT
CASSPLFNRGSTEAFF
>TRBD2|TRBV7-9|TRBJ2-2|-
TGTGCCAGCAGCTTACGGTGGCGGGGGGGCGCGGACACCGGGGAGCTGTTTTTT
CASSLRWRGGADTGELFF
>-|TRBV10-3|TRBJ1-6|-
TGTGCCATCAGTGAGACGCAGGCCAGGGCGTTTTTTTCACCCCTCCACTTT
CAISETQARAFFSPLHF
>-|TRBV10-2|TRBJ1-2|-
TGCGCCAGCAGTGATCGTCGGTGGGGCTACACCTTC
CASSDRRWGYTF
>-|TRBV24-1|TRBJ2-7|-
TGTGCCACCAGAACAGACATCCACTACGAGCAGTACTTC
CATRTDIHYEQYF
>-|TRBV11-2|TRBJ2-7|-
TGTGCCAGCAGCTTAGGTGGGGGGGCCTCCTACGAGCAGTACTTC
CASSLGGGASYEQYF